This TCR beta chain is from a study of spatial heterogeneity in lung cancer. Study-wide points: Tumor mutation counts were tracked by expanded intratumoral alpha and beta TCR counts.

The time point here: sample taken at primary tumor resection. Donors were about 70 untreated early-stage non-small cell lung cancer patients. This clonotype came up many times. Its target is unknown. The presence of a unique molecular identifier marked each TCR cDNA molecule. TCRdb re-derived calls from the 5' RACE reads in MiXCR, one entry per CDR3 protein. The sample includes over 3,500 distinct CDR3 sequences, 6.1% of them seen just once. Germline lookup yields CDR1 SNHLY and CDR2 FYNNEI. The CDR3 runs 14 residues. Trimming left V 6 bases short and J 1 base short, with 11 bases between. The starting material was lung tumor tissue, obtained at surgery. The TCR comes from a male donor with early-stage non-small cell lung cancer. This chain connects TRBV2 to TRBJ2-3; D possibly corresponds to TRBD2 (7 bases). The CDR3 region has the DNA TGTGCCAGCAGGGGGGGGGCAGGCACAGATACGCAGTATTTT. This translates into CASRGGAGTDTQYF.